Below are 15 T cell receptor beta chains sequenced from a single sample in a study of cytomegalovirus exposure and HLA in healthy donors. The PCR ran on 60 Vbeta and 13 Jbeta primers. The method was immunoSEQ multiplex PCR; TCRdb's version includes in-frame clones alone and lacks a portion of them. The data contain around 140,000 clones, 78% of them singletons. Material for sequencing was PBMCs. All receptors derive from a female donor in good health and CMV-seronegative.

The chain uses TRBV4-1 and TRBJ1-2, with D tentatively TRBD1 (5 bases). Per germline, CDR1 MGHRA and CDR2 YSYEKL. V was clipped by 0 bases and J by 2 bases, with 13 bases between them. CDR3 length: 16 amino acids. In DNA, the CDR3 is TGCGCCAGCAGCCAAGATACGGATGGGGCGAACTATGGCTACACCTTC. It yields the protein CASSQDTDGANYGYTF.

This clone was seen once. V usage is TRBV28 and J usage is TRBJ1-4; TRBD1 agrees at 9 bases. Trimming cost V 2 bases and J 11 bases; bases outside gene matches: 15. The V gene's germline CDR1 is MDHEN and CDR2 SYDVKM. This CDR3 contains 17 residues. The CDR3: CASSLTHPTGTGNKLFF. DNA of the CDR3: TGTGCCAGCAGTTTAACACACCCCACAGGGACAGGGAACAAACTGTTTTTT.

This chain connects TRBV7-8 to TRBJ2-3, with D possibly matching TRBD2 (6 bases). V lost 4 bases, J lost 1 base, and 18 bases lay in between. The CDR3 has 17 amino acids. Germline lookup yields CDR1 SGHVS and CDR2 FQNEAQ. The CDR3 reads CASSSRPTSSGTDTQYF. CDR3 DNA: TGTGCCAGCAGCTCCCGGCCAACTAGCTCTGGCACAGATACGCAGTATTTT.

The chain uses TRBV28 and TRBJ2-2; TRBD1 is a possible D gene (6 bases). Looked up from germline, CDR1 is MDHEN and CDR2 is SYDVKM. Trimming left V 5 bases short and J 1 base short, with 14 bases between. This CDR3 spans 16 amino acids. The CDR3 DNA reads TGTGCCAGCAGTGCTCGACAGGCCTTGAACACCGGGGAGCTGTTTTTT. It specifies CASSARQALNTGELFF.

Remarks on this clone: This sample includes further DNA sequences coding for the same CDR3. CDR3 DNA: TGTGCCAGCAGTTTTGACAGGGGTAGCTCTGGAAACACCATATATTTT. It codes for CASSFDRGSSGNTIYF. The chain carries TRBV2 and TRBJ1-3; 8 nucleotides line up with TRBD1. The CDR3 is 16 amino acids. Trimming cost V 5 bases and J 0 bases; bases outside gene matches: 6. Germline V lookup: CDR1 SNHLY, CDR2 FYNNEI.

The chain links TRBV2 to TRBJ1-5, with a weak D call TRBD1 (5 bases). Per the germline V gene, CDR1 is SNHLY and CDR2 is FYNNEI. This CDR3 region has 13 residues. Trimming pared 4 bases from V and 6 bases from J, leaving 10 bases between. The CDR3 region is CASSVDSTQPQHF. DNA for the CDR3: TGTGCCAGCAGTGTTGACAGTACTCAGCCCCAGCATTTT.

The V gene is TRBV19, the J gene TRBJ2-6, with D hard to call. The V end was cut by 3 bases, the J end by 4 bases, with 10 bases between. This CDR3 has 15 amino acids. From germline, CDR1 is LNHDA and CDR2 SQIVND (reference sequence). The CDR3 DNA follows: TGTGCCAGTAGTATTTCTGTACGGGGGGCCAACGTCCTGACTTTC. Protein product: CASSISVRGANVLTF.

The chain couples TRBV30 to TRBJ1-2; 12 positions match TRBD1. This CDR3 has 14 amino acids. Germline assignment: CDR1 GTSNPN and CDR2 SVGIG (reference sequence). With V trimmed by 2 bases and J by 8 bases, 6 bases remained unmatched. CDR3 protein: CAWSPGQGASGYTF. Here the CDR3 DNA reads TGTGCCTGGAGTCCGGGACAGGGGGCGTCGGGCTACACCTTC. Filled out from reference TRBV30 and TRBJ1-2, the complete variable domain reads SQTIHQWPATLVQPVGSPLSLECTVEGTSNPNLYWYRQAAGRGLQLLFYSVGIGQISSEVPQNLSASRPQDRQFILSSKKLLLSDSGFYLCAWSPGQGASGYTFGSGTRLTVV.

The V and J genes are TRBV6-5 and TRBJ2-1; 13 positions agree with TRBD2. CDR3 length: 14 residues. Per germline, CDR1 MNHEY and CDR2 SVGAGI. V dropped 6 bases and J dropped 4; count of bases not matched to a gene: 0. CDR3 bases: TGTGCCAGCAGGACTAGCGGGGGGTACAATGAGCAGTTCTTC. Translating gives CASRTSGGYNEQFF.

V and J are TRBV28 and TRBJ2-1; D possibly corresponds to TRBD2 (5 bases). The CDR3 is 14 amino acids. V dropped 3 bases and J dropped 8 bases, with 14 bases sitting between them. From germline, CDR1 is MDHEN and CDR2 SYDVKM. The CDR3 protein is CASSFQRWLDEQFF. Here the CDR3 DNA reads TGTGCCAGCAGTTTTCAGCGGTGGCTTGATGAGCAGTTCTTC. The full variable domain, completed using reference TRBV28 and TRBJ2-1, is DVKVTQSSRYLVKRTGEKVFLECVQDMDHENMFWYRQDPGLGLRLIYFSYDVKMKEKGDIPEGYSVSREKKERFSLILESASTNQTSMYLCASSFQRWLDEQFFGPGTRLTVL.

The sample holds many counts of this clone. This chain joins TRBV7-6 and TRBJ1-1, with D maybe TRBD1 (5 bases). V was cut by 5 bases and J by 3 bases, with 19 bases left in between. Germline CDR1 and CDR2: SGHVS and FNYEAQ. The CDR3 consists of 16 residues. The CDR3 nucleotides read TGTGCCAGCAGCCGTTGGGTTCGTGGGGGGGACACTGAAGCTTTCTTT. Translation: CASSRWVRGGDTEAFF.

CDR3 sequence: CASRPGGGNYGYTF. The CDR3 nucleotides are TGTGCCAGCCGCCCCGGCGGTGGGAACTATGGCTACACCTTC. The V call is TRBV6-5, the J call TRBJ1-2; D unresolved. Germline CDR1 reads MNHEY; CDR2 reads SVGAGI. The CDR3 is 14 residues long. Trimming took off 8 bases at V and 2 bases at J, with 15 bases between the two ends.

This clone was found a few times. The chain uses TRBV6-5 and TRBJ2-2; D is undetermined. The CDR3 is made up of 12 amino acids. V lost 6 bases and J 4 bases, leaving 6 bases between the germline ends. Germline V lookup: CDR1 MNHEY, CDR2 SVGAGI. CDR3 region: CASRFITGELFF. The DNA for the CDR3 is TGTGCCAGCAGATTCATCACCGGGGAGCTGTTTTTT.

This clone was seen a few times. The chain combines TRBV7-9 with TRBJ1-3; D may be TRBD1 (6 bases). V shed 6 bases and J shed 8 bases, with 20 bases lying between them. CDR1 SEHNR and CDR2 FQNEAQ come from the germline V gene (reference sequence). This CDR3 is built from 15 residues. The CDR3 here is CASSVGGGYGDTIYF. DNA for the CDR3: TGTGCCAGCAGTGTAGGCGGGGGCTACGGAGACACCATATATTTT.

This chain uses TRBV5-1 with TRBJ1-1; D perhaps matches TRBD1 (5 bases). Germline V gene lookup returns CDR1 SGHRS and CDR2 YFSETQ. The CDR3 runs to 17 residues. Trimming stripped 0 bases from V and 5 bases from J, with 20 bases between. In DNA, the CDR3 is TGCGCCAGCAGCTTGGGAAACCCCGGGCAGGGAAAGACTGAAGCTTTCTTT. Translating gives CASSLGNPGQGKTEAFF.